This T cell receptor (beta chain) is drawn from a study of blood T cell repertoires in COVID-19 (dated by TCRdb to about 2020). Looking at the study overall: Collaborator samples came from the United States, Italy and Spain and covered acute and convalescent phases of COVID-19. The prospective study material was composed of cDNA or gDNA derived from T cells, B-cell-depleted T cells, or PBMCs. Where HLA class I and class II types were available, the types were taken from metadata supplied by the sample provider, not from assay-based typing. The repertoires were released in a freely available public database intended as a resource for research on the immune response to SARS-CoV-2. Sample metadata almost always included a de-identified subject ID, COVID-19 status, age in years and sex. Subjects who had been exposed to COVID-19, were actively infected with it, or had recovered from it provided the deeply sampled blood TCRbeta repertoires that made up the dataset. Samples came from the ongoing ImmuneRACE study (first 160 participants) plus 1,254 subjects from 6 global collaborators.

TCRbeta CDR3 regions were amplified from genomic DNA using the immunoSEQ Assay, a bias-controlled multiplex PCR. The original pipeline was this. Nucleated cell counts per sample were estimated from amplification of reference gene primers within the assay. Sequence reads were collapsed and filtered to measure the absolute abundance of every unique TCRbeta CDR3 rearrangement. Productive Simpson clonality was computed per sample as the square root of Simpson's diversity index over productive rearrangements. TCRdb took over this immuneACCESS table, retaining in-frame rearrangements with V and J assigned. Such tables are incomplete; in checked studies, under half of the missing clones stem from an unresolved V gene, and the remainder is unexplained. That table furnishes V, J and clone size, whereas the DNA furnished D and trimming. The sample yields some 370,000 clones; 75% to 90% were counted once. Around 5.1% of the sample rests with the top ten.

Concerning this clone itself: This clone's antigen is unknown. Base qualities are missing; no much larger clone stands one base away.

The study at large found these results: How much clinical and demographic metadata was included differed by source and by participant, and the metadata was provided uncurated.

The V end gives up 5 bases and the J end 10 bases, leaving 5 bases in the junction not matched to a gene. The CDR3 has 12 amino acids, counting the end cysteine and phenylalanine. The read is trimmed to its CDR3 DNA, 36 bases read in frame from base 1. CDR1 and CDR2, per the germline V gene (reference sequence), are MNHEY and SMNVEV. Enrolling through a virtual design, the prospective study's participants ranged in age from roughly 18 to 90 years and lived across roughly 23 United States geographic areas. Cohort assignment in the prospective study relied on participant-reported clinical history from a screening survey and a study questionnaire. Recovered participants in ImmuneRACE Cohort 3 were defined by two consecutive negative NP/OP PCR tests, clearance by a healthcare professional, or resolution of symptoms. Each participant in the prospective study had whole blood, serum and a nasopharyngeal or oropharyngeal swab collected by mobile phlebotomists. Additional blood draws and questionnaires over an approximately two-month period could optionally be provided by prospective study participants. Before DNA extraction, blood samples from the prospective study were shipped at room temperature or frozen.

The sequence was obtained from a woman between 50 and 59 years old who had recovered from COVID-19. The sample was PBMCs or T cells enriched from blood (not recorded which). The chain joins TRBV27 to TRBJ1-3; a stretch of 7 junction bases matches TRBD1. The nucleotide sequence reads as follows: TGTGCCAGCAGTCATCAGGGGGGTACCATATATTTT. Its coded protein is CASSHQGGTIYF.